This entry lists 13 T cell receptor beta chains sequenced from one sample in a study of T cells after yellow fever vaccination. TCRdb redid the calling of the 5' RACE reads with MiXCR, one entry per CDR3 protein. The sample lists 450,000 to 600,000 distinct CDR3 sequences, about 13% occurring once. This specimen consisted of PBMCs, obtained on the day of the yellow fever booster vaccination. Receptors were obtained from a man aged 25 to 40 who received the YFV17D yellow fever vaccine.

This clonotype was recorded a few times. The genes are TRBV7-9 and TRBJ2-2; no definite D call. The CDR3 consists of 15 residues. V lost 1 base, J lost 1 base, and 7 bases lay in between. Germline loops: CDR1 SEHNR, CDR2 FQNEAQ (reference sequence). The CDR3 DNA reads TGTGCCAGCAGCTTAGGTTCGGTGAACACCGGGGAGCTGTTTTTT. Its translation: CASSLGSVNTGELFF.

V gene TRBV21-1 combines with J gene TRBJ2-7; TRBD1 reflects the table's D call only, with no check against the DNA. TRBV21-1 is shown as a pseudogene. This CDR3 is built from 16 residues. The CDR3 sequence: CASRNPGARGAYEQYF. The CDR3 DNA reads TGTGCCAGCAGAAACCCAGGGGCCAGGGGGGCCTACGAGCAGTACTTC.

Only a few counts were recorded for this clonotype. The V call is TRBV7-9, the J call TRBJ2-7, with 10 positions matching TRBD1. Germline-derived CDR1 and CDR2 are SEHNR and FQNEAQ (reference sequence). The CDR3 runs 14 residues. The ends lost 5 bases at V and 4 bases at J; junction bases unmatched: 5. CDR3 region: CASSTTGGIYEQYF. CDR3 nucleotides: TGTGCCAGCAGCACGACAGGGGGCATTTACGAGCAGTACTTC.

This clonotype was seen a few times. The chain employs TRBV7-9 and TRBJ2-1; D may be TRBD1 or TRBD2 (5 bases each). The CDR3 is made up of 15 amino acids. V was trimmed by 5 bases and J by 4 bases, leaving 15 bases between them. Per the germline V gene, CDR1 is SEHNR and CDR2 is FQNEAQ (reference sequence). CDR3 sequence (DNA): TGTGCCAGCAGCCCGGGGCCGGCGGAATACAATGAGCAGTTCTTC. Translation gives CASSPGPAEYNEQFF.

The gene calls are TRBV4-1 and TRBJ2-1; 7 bases match TRBD2. There are 16 residues in the CDR3. J gave up 7 bases and V 1 base, and 10 bases lay outside the gene matches. Germline V gives CDR1 MGHRA, CDR2 YSYEKL. CDR3 bases: TGCGCCAGCAGCCAAGTTGGGAGGGCCCGGGGTAATGAGCAGTTCTTC. As protein: CASSQVGRARGNEQFF.

The V gene is TRBV6-1, the J gene TRBJ2-3; 10 bases agree with TRBD2. V lost 4 bases, J lost 2 bases, and 6 bases stayed unmatched. The CDR3 sequence is 16 residues long. Germline V gene data show CDR1 as MNHNS and CDR2 as SASEGT. The CDR3 loop is CASSGLSGRLTDTQYF. For the CDR3, the DNA is TGTGCCAGCAGTGGACTTAGCGGGAGGCTCACAGATACGCAGTATTTT.

CDR3 region: CASSRSTQALLYEQYF. CDR3 in DNA: TGCGCCAGCAGCCGTTCGACCCAGGCTCTCCTCTACGAGCAGTACTTC. This chain links TRBV4-1 with TRBJ2-7; D unclear. Between the trimmed V and J ends, which lost 4 bases and 3 bases, there was a span of 19 bases. CDR3 length: 16 amino acids. From germline, CDR1 is MGHRA and CDR2 YSYEKL.

This clonotype was counted between two and nine times. The V and J genes are TRBV29-1 and TRBJ1-4, with D maybe TRBD1 (5 bases). Trimming left V 6 bases short and J 6 bases short, with 14 bases between. The CDR3 totals 13 residues. The germline V gene has CDR1 SQVTM and CDR2 ANQGSEA. The CDR3 protein is CSVKDTTYEKLFF. The CDR3 DNA is TGCAGCGTGAAGGACACCACCTATGAAAAACTGTTTTTT. Full variable domain (outside the CDR3, taken from reference TRBV29-1 and TRBJ1-4): SAVISQKPSRDICQRGTSLTIQCQVDSQVTMMFWYRQQPGQSLTLIATANQGSEATYESGFVIDKFPISRPNLTFSTLTVSNMSPEDSSIYLCSVKDTTYEKLFFGSGTQLSVL.

CDR3 sequence: CATTTGEREKLFF. As DNA, the CDR3 is TGTGCCACCACGACAGGGGAGCGCGAAAAACTGTTTTTT. The chain carries TRBV15 and TRBJ1-4, with 8 bases lining up with TRBD1. The CDR3 has 13 residues. CDR1 is LNHNV and CDR2 is YYDKDF in the germline V gene (reference sequence). The trim removed 7 bases at V and 8 bases at J, leaving 6 bases unmatched.

This clonotype was detected a few times. The genes are TRBV5-1 and TRBJ2-7; maybe TRBD2 (5 bases). Germline V gene lookup returns CDR1 SGHRS and CDR2 YFSETQ. The ends were cut back, 4 bases at V and 3 bases at J, with 14 bases in the middle. The CDR3 runs to 14 residues. This chain's CDR3 is CASSPSGSGYEQYF. CDR3 DNA: TGCGCCAGCAGCCCCTCGGGCAGCGGCTACGAGCAGTACTTC.

The table lists this clonotype with a few counts. The chain recombines TRBV23-1 with TRBJ2-7; D possibly corresponds to TRBD2 (5 bases). TRBV23-1 is identified as an open reading frame with a role that is uncertain. V was cut by 2 bases and J by 9 bases, with 14 bases left in between. This CDR3 is 13 amino acids long. The CDR3 sequence is CASSQEGNPGQYF. The CDR3 nucleotides read TGCGCCAGCAGTCAAGAGGGCAACCCGGGGCAGTACTTC.

The chain employs TRBV7-8 and TRBJ2-7; 8 bases agree with TRBD1. The CDR3 length is 15 residues. Germline-derived CDR1 and CDR2 are SGHVS and FQNEAQ. Trimming took 2 bases from V and 2 from J; bases not matched to a gene: 5. The CDR3 nucleotides read TGTGCCAGCAGCTTATTCACAGGGGGTACCTACGAGCAGTACTTC. Its translation is CASSLFTGGTYEQYF.

The V call is TRBV15, the J call TRBJ2-1; no clear D. The CDR3 has 14 residues. From germline, CDR1 is LNHNV and CDR2 YYDKDF (reference sequence). The ends were cut back, 0 bases at V and 8 bases at J, with 11 bases in the middle. The CDR3 reads CATSRDRVRDEQFF. In DNA form, the CDR3 reads TGTGCCACCAGCAGAGATCGTGTACGAGATGAGCAGTTCTTC. Full variable domain (outside the CDR3, taken from reference TRBV15 and TRBJ2-1): DAMVIQNPRYQVTQFGKPVTLSCSQTLNHNVMYWYQQKSSQAPKLLFHYYDKDFNNEADTPDNFQSRRPNTSFCFLDIRSPGLGDTAMYLCATSRDRVRDEQFFGPGTRLTVL.